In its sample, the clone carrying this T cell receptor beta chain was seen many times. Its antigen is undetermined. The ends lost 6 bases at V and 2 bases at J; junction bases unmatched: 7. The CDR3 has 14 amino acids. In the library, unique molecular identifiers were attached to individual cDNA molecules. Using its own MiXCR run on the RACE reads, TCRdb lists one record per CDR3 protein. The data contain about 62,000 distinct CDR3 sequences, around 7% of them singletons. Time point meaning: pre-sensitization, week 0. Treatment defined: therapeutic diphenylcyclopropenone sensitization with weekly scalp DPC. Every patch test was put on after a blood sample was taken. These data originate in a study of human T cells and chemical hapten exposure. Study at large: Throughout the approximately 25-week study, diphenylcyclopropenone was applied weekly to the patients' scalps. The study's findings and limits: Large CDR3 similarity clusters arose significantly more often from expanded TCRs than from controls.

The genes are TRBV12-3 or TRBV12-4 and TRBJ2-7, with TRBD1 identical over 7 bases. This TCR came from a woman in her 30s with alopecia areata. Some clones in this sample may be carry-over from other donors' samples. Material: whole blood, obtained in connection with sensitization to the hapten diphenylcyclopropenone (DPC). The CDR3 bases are TGTGCCAGCAGCGAAAGACAGGGCCCCTACGAGCAGTACTTC. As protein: CASSERQGPYEQYF.